Listed below are T cell receptor beta chains from one sample, sequenced in a study of shared clonotypes between healthy human individuals. Data came from immunoSEQ multiplex PCR; TCRdb stores just in-frame clones and leaves some out. The sample lists 2 million to 2.5 million clones; about nine tenths were seen once. The sample was naive CD4+ T cells from PBMCs. Receptors were obtained from a man aged 18 to 35 in good health. Some clones in this sample may be carry-over from other donors' samples. Both conserved end residues are part of each CDR3. The D gene is left open where the match is weak. Only some rows state a clone size, as once, few, many or a class for expanded clones.

clone_size j_call d_call v_call cdr3_nt cdr3_aa
NA TRBJ2-5 NA TRBV5-1 TGCGCCAGTTCCCTGGAGGGGCAAGAGACCCAGTACTTC CASSLEGQETQYF
NA TRBJ1-1 NA TRBV28 TGTGCCAGCAGTTCACTCGGGACACCGCTACTCATGAACACTGAAGCTTTCTTT CASSSLGTPLLMNTEAFF
NA TRBJ2-3 TRBD2 TRBV4-1 TGCGCCAGCAGCCAAGATTGGATAAGGGACTACACAGATACGCAGTATTTT CASSQDWIRDYTDTQYF
NA TRBJ2-3 NA TRBV7-6 TGTGCCAGCAGCTTAGAGACCGGCATCACAGATACGCAGTATTTT CASSLETGITDTQYF
NA TRBJ1-1 TRBD1 TRBV10-3 TGTGCCAGCACAGGGGGCGATCCTGAAGCTTTCTTT CASTGGDPEAFF
NA TRBJ1-2 NA TRBV5-1 TGCGCCAGCAGCTCAGATTATCAGACTTACTATGGCTACACCTTC CASSSDYQTYYGYTF
NA TRBJ1-3 NA TRBV4-3 TGCGCCAGCAGCCAAGATCTTACCAAGACACGGCGAAACACCATATATTTT CASSQDLTKTRRNTIYF
NA TRBJ2-2 NA TRBV19 TGTGCCAGTAGTATACTCCCCGCGAACACCGGGGAGCTGTTTTTT CASSILPANTGELFF
NA TRBJ2-3 NA TRBV27 TGTGCCAGCCGACGGGAGCCGCCCGGTACGCAGTATTTT CASRREPPGTQYF
NA TRBJ2-1 NA TRBV7-9 TGTGCCAGCAGCCCAGAGAGACTGGCGGCAGGGTACAATGAGCAGTTCTTC CASSPERLAAGYNEQFF
NA TRBJ1-5 NA TRBV5-8 TGTGCCAGCCATTTACTCTATCAGCCCCAGCATTTT CASHLLYQPQHF
NA TRBJ1-1 NA TRBV19 TGTGCCAGTAGTATAGGGGGGACGGCTGAAGCTTTCTTT CASSIGGTAEAFF
NA TRBJ2-7 NA TRBV5-1 TGCGCCAGCAGCTTGGAGAGCAGAACCAGCTACGAGCAGTACTTC CASSLESRTSYEQYF
NA TRBJ2-7 NA TRBV27 TGTGCCAGCAGCCGCAATTTACAGGGCGCCTACGAGCAGTACTTC CASSRNLQGAYEQYF
once TRBJ1-5 NA TRBV7-2 TGTGCCAGCAGCACCACAGCTTATAGCAATCAGCCCCAGCATTTT CASSTTAYSNQPQHF
NA TRBJ2-7 TRBD2 TRBV6-5 TGTGCCAGCAGTCTAGCGGGAGGGCCCTACGAGCAGTACTTC CASSLAGGPYEQYF
NA TRBJ2-1 NA TRBV6-5 TGTGCCAGCACGCGGGGATACTCCTACAATGAGCAGTTCTTC CASTRGYSYNEQFF
NA TRBJ2-7 TRBD2 TRBV6-6 TGTGCCAGCAGTTACTCCGGACTAGCGGGAGCTGGGGAGCAGTACTTC CASSYSGLAGAGEQYF
NA TRBJ2-2 TRBD2 TRBV7-3 TGTGCCAGCAGCCTAAGCGGGACGAACACCGGGGAGCTGTTTTTT CASSLSGTNTGELFF
NA TRBJ2-7 TRBD1 TRBV28 TGTGCCAGCAGCCGCGGGGACAGGTCCACTTACGAGCAGTACTTC CASSRGDRSTYEQYF
NA TRBJ2-7 TRBD2 TRBV4-2 TGTGCCAGCAGCCAACGACTAGCGGGAGGGTACGAGCAGTACTTC CASSQRLAGGYEQYF
once TRBJ2-1 TRBD2 TRBV4-2 TGTGCCAGCAGCGCGACGGCGGGAGTACTTAGCAATGAGCAGTTCTTC CASSATAGVLSNEQFF
NA TRBJ2-5 TRBD2 TRBV7-9 TGTGCCAGCAGCTTACAAGCGGGAGGGAAGGAGACCCAGTACTTC CASSLQAGGKETQYF
NA TRBJ2-5 NA TRBV29-1 TGCAGCGTAACCCTTTCGGGGGAGACCCAGTACTTC CSVTLSGETQYF
NA TRBJ1-6 NA TRBV11-2 TGTGCCAGCAGCTTAGGGGCAGGGAGCTCACCCCTCCACTTT CASSLGAGSSPLHF
NA TRBJ2-7 TRBD2 TRBV2 TGTGCCAGCAGTGGACTAGCGGGGGCCTACGAGCAGTACTTC CASSGLAGAYEQYF
once TRBJ1-2 TRBD1 TRBV14 TGTGCCAGCAGCCAAGATCTCGCAGGGGGCTTCGGCTACACCTTC CASSQDLAGGFGYTF
NA TRBJ1-6 NA TRBV30 TGTGCCTGGAGTGTAGGCAGGGAGGGTTCACCCCTCCACTTT CAWSVGREGSPLHF
NA TRBJ1-1 NA TRBV9 TGTGCCAGCAGCGGGGGGGCGCACACTGAAGCTTTCTTT CASSGGAHTEAFF
NA TRBJ2-7 NA TRBV6-5 TGTGCCAGCAGGTCCTCAGGGCGGAACTACGAGCAGTACTTC CASRSSGRNYEQYF
NA TRBJ2-7 TRBD1 TRBV4-1 TGCGCCAGCAGCCCTGGACAGGGGATTTACTACGAGCAGTACTTC CASSPGQGIYYEQYF
NA TRBJ2-7 TRBD1 TRBV9 TGTGCCAGCAGCGCGGACAGGGGTTCCTACGAGCAGTACTTC CASSADRGSYEQYF